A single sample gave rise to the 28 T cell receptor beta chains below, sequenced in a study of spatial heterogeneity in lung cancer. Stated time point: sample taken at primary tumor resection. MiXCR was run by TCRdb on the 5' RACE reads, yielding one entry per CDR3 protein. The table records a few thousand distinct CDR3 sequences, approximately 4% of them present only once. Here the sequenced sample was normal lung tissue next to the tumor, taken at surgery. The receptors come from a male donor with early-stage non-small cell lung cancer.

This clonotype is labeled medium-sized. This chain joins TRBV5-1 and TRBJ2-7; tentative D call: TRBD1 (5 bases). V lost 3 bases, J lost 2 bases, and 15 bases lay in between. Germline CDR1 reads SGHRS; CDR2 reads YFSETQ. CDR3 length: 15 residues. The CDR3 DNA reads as TGCGCCAGCAGCTCAGGTGCAGGGTCCGCCTACGAGCAGTACTTC. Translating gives CASSSGAGSAYEQYF.

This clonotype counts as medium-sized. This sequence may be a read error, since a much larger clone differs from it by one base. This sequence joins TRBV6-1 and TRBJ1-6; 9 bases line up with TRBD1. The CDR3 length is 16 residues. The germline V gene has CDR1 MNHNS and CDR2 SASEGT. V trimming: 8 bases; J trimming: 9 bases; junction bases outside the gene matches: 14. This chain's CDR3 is CASGFRGQGGRSPLHF. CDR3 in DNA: TGTGCCAGCGGATTCCGGGGACAGGGTGGACGTTCACCCCTCCACTTT.

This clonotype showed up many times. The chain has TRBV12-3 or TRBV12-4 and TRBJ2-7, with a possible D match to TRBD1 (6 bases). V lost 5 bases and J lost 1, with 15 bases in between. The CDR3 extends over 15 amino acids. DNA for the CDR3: TGTGCCAGCAGTCCCTCCCGACAGGAGTCCTACGAGCAGTACTTC. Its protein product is CASSPSRQESYEQYF.

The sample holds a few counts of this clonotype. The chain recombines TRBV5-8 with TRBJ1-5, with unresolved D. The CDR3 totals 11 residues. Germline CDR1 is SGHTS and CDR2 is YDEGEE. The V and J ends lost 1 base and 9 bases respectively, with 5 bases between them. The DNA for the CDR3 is TGTGCCAGCAGCTTGCGGGGGCCCCAGCATTTT. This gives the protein CASSLRGPQHF.

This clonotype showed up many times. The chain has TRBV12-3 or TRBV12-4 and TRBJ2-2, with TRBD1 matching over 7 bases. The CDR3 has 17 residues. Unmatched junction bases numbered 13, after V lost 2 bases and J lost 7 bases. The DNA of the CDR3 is TGTGCCAGCAGTTTAACCCCGGGACAGCCTAGGAGCGGGGAGCTGTTTTTT. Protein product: CASSLTPGQPRSGELFF.

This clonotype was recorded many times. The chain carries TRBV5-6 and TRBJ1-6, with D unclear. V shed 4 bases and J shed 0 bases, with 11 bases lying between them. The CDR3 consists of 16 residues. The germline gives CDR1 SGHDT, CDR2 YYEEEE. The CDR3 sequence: CASSLYQSSYNSPLHF. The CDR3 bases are TGTGCCAGCAGCCTTTACCAGAGCTCCTATAATTCACCCCTCCACTTT.

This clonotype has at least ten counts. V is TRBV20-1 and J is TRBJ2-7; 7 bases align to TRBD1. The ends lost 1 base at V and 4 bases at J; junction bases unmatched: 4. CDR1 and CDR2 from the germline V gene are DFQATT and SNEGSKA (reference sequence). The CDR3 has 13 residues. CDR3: CSARGDRAYEQYF. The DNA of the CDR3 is TGCAGTGCTAGAGGGGACAGAGCTTACGAGCAGTACTTC.

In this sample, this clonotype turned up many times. The CDR3 is CSAPVKGIDSSPLHF. The CDR3 DNA is TGCAGTGCCCCCGTGAAGGGGATAGATAGTTCACCCCTCCACTTT. The chain recombines TRBV20-1 with TRBJ1-6; TRBD1 is a possible D gene (5 bases). The germline V gene encodes CDR1 DFQATT and CDR2 SNEGSKA (reference sequence). The CDR3 sequence is 15 residues long. Deletions cut 6 bases from V and 9 bases from J, with 21 bases between.

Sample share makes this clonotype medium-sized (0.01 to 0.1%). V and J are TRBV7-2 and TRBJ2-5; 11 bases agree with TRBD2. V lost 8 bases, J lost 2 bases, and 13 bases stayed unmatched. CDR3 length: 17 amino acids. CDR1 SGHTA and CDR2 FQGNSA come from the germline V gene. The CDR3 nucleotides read TGTGCCAGCCGGGGCCGGGGACTAGCGGCTTTTCAAGAGACCCAGTACTTC. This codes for CASRGRGLAAFQETQYF.

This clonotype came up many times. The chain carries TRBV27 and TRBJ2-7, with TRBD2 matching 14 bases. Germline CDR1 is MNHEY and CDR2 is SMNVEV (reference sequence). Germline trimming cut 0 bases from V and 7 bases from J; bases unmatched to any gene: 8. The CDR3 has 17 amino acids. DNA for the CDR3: TGTGCCAGCAGTTTATCAGTGGGGACTAGCGGGAGTGGAGAGCAGTACTTC. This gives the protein CASSLSVGTSGSGEQYF.

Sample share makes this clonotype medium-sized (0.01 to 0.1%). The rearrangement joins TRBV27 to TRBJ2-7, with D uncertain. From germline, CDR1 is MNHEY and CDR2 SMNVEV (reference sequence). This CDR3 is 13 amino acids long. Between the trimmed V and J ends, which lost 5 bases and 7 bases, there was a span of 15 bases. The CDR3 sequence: CASSPKNLWEQYF. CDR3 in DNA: TGTGCCAGCAGTCCCAAGAATCTATGGGAGCAGTACTTC.

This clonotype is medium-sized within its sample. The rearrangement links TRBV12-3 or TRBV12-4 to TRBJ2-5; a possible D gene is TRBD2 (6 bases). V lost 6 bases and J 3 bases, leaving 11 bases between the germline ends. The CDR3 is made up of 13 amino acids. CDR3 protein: CASSLGLKETQYF. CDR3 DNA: TGTGCCAGCAGCCTGGGACTTAAAGAGACCCAGTACTTC.

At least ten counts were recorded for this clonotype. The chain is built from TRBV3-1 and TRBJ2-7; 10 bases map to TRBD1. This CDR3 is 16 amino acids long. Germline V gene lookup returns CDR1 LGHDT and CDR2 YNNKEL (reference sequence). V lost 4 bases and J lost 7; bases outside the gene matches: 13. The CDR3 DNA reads TGTGCCAGCAGCCTTAGCGGGGACAGGGGCATCGGGGAGCAGTACTTC. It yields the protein CASSLSGDRGIGEQYF.

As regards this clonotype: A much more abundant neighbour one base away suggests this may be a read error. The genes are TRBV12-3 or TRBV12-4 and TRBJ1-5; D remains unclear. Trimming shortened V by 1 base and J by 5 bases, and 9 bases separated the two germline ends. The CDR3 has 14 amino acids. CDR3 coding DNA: TGTGCCAGCAGTTTAGTGGGAGGTGATCAGCCCCAGCATTTT. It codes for CASSLVGGDQPQHF.

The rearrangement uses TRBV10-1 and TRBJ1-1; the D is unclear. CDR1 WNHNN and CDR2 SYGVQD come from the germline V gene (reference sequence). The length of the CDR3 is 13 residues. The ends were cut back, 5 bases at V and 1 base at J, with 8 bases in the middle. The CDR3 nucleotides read TGCGCCAGCAGTAGCTCCAAGAACACTGAAGCTTTCTTT. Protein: CASSSSKNTEAFF.

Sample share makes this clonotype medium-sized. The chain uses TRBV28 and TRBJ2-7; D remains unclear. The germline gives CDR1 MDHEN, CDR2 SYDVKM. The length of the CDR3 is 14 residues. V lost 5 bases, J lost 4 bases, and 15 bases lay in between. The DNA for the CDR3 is TGTGCCAGCAGTCGGGCAGGTCTTGGGTACGAGCAGTACTTC. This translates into CASSRAGLGYEQYF.

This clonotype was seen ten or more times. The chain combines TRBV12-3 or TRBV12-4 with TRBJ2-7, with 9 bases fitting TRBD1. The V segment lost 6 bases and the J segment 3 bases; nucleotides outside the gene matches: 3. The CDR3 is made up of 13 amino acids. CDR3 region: CASRVDRGYEQYF. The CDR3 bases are TGTGCCAGCAGAGTGGACAGGGGCTACGAGCAGTACTTC.

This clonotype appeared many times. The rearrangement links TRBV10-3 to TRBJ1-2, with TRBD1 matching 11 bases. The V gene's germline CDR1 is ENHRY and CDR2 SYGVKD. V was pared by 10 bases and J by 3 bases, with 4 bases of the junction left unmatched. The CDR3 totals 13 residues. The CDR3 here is CATTGQGDYGYTF. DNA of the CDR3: TGTGCCACTACGGGACAGGGGGACTATGGCTACACCTTC.

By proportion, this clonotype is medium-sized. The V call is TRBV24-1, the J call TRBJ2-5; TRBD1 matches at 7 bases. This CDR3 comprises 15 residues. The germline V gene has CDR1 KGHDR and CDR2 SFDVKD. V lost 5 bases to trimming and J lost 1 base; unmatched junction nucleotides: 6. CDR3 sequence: CATSATGEIQETQYF. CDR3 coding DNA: TGTGCCACCAGTGCCACAGGGGAAATCCAAGAGACCCAGTACTTC.

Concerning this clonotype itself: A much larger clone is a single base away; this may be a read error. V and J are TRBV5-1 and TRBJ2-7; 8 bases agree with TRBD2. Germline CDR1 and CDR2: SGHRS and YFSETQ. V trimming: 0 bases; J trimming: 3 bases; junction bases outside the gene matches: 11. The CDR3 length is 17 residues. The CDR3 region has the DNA TGCGCCAGCAGCTTGGGAACTACCGGGACTAGTCTCTACGAGCAGTACTTC. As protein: CASSLGTTGTSLYEQYF.

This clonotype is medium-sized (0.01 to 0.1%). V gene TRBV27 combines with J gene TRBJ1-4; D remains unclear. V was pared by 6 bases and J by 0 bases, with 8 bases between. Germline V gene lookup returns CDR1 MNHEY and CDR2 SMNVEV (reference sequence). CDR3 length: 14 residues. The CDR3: CASRPVSTNEKLFF. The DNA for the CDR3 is TGTGCCAGCAGGCCCGTATCAACTAATGAAAAACTGTTTTTT.

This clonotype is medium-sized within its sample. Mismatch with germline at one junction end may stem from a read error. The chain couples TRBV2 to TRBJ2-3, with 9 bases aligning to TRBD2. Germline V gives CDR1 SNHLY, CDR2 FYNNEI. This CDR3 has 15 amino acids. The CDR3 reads CARSGRVAGVDTQYF. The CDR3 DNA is TGTGCCAGGAGTGGAAGGGTAGCGGGAGTGGATACGCAGTATTTT.

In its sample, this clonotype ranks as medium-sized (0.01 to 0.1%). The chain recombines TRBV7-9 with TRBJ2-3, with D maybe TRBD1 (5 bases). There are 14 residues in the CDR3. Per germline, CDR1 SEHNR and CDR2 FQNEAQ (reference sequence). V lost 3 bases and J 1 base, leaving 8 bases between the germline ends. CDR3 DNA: TGTGCCAGCAGCTTGGACACCCGCACAGATACGCAGTATTTT. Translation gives CASSLDTRTDTQYF.

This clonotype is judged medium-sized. The CDR3 nucleotides read TGTGCCAGCAGCTTAGTGAGCGCAGACACCGGGGAGCTGTTTTTT. Protein: CASSLVSADTGELFF. The J gene is TRBJ2-2, the V gene TRBV7-2; the D is unclear. CDR3 length: 15 amino acids. Germline lookup yields CDR1 SGHTA and CDR2 FQGNSA. Trimming took 1 base from V and 3 from J, leaving 9 bases between them.

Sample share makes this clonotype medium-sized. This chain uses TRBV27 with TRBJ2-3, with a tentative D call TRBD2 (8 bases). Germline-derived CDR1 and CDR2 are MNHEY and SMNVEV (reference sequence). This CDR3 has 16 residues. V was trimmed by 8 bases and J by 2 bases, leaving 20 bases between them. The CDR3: CASHEGASGYTDTQYF. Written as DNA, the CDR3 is TGTGCCAGCCACGAGGGGGCTAGCGGGTACACAGATACGCAGTATTTT.

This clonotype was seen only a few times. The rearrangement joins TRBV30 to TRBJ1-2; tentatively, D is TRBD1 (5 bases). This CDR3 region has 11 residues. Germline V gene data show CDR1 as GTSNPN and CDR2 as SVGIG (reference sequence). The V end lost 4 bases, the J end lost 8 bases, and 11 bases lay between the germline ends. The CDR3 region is CAWTRGAGYTF. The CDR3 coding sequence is TGTGCCTGGACTAGGGGCGCCGGCTACACCTTC.

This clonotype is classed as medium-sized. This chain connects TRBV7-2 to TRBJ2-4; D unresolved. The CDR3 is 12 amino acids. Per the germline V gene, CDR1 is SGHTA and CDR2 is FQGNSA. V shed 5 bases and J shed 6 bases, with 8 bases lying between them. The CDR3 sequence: CASSLQRNIQYF. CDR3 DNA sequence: TGTGCCAGCAGCCTCCAGAGAAACATTCAGTACTTC.

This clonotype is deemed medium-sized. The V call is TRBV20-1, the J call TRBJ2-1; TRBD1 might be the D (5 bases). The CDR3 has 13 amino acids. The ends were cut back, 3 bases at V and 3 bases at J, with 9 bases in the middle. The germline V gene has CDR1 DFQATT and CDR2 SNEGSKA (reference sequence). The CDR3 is CSASTTDYNEQFF. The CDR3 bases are TGCAGTGCTAGTACGACAGACTACAATGAGCAGTTCTTC.